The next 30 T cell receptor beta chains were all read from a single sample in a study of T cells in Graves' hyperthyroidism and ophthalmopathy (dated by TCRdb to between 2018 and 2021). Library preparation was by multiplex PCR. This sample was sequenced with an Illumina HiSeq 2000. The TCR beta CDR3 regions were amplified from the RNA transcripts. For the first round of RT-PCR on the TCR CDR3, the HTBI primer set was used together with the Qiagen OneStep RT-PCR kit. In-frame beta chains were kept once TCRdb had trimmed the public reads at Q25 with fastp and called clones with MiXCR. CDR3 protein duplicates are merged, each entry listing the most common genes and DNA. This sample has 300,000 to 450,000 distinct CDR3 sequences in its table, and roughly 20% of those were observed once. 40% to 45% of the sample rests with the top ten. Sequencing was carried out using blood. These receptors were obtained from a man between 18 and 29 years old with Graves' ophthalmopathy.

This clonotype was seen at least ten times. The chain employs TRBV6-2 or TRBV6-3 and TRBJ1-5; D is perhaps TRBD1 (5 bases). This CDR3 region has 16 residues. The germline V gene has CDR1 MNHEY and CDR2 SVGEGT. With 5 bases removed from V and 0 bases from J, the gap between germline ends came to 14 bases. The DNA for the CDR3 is TGTGCCAGCAGTAACCCCCGGGGGGTTAGCAATCAGCCCCAGCATTTT. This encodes CASSNPRGVSNQPQHF.

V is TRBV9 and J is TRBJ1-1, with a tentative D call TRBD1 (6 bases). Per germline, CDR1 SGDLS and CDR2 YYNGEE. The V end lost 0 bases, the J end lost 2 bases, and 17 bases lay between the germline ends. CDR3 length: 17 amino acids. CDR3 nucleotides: TGTGCCAGCAGCGTAGGGGGCAGGGGAGTGGGAAACACTGAAGCTTTCTTT. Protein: CASSVGGRGVGNTEAFF. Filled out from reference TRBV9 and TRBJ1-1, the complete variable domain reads DSGVTQTPKHLITATGQRVTLRCSPRSGDLSVYWYQQSLDQGLQFLIQYYNGEERAKGNILERFSAQQFPDLHSELNLSSLELGDSALYFCASSVGGRGVGNTEAFFGQGTRLTVV.

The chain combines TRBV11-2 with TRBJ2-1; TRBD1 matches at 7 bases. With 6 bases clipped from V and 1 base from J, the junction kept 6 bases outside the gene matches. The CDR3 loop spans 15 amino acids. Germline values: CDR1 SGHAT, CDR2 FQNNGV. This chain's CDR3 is CASSGPGQSYNEQFF. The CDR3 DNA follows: TGTGCCAGCAGTGGGCCGGGACAGTCCTACAATGAGCAGTTCTTC.

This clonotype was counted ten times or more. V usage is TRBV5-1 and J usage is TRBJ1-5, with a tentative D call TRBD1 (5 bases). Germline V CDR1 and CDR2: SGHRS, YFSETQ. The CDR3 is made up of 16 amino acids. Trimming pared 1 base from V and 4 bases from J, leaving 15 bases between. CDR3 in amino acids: CASSLTGGGKNQPQHF. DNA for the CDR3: TGCGCCAGCAGCTTGACCGGGGGGGGAAAAAATCAGCCCCAGCATTTT. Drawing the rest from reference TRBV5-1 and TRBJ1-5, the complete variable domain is KAGVTQTPRYLIKTRGQQVTLSCSPISGHRSVSWYQQTPGQGLQFLFEYFSETQRNKGNFPGRFSGRQFSNSRSEMNVSTLELGDSALYLCASSLTGGGKNQPQHFGDGTRLSIL.

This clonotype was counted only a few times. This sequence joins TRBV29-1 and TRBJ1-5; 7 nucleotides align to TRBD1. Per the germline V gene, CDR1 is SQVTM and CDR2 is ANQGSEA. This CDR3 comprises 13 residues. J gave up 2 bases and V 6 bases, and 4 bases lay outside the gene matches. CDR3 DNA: TGCAGCGTACAGGGGACCGGCAATCAGCCCCAGCATTTT. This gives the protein CSVQGTGNQPQHF.

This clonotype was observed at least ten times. CDR3 nucleotide sequence: TGTGCCAGCAGCGTGCCGGGACACACTGAAGCTTTCTTT. Its protein is CASSVPGHTEAFF. The V call is TRBV9, the J call TRBJ1-1, with D perhaps TRBD1 (5 bases). Trimming cost V 2 bases and J 3 bases, with 8 bases left between them. Per germline, CDR1 SGDLS and CDR2 YYNGEE. The CDR3 extends over 13 amino acids. The full variable domain, completed using reference TRBV9 and TRBJ1-1, is DSGVTQTPKHLITATGQRVTLRCSPRSGDLSVYWYQQSLDQGLQFLIQYYNGEERAKGNILERFSAQQFPDLHSELNLSSLELGDSALYFCASSVPGHTEAFFGQGTRLTVV.

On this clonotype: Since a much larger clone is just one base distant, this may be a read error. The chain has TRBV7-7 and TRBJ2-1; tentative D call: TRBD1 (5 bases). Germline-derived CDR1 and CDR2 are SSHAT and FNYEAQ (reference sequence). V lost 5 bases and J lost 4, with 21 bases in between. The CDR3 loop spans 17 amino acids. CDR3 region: CASSEVGKGVPYNEQFF. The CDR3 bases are TGTGCCAGCAGCGAGGTTGGGAAAGGGGTCCCTTACAATGAGCAGTTCTTC.

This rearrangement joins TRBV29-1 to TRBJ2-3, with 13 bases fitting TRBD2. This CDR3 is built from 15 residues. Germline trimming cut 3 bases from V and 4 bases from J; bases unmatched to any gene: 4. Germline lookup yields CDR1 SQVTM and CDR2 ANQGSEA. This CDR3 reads CSVDSGLAGADTQYF. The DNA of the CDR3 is TGCAGCGTTGATTCTGGACTAGCGGGGGCAGATACGCAGTATTTT.

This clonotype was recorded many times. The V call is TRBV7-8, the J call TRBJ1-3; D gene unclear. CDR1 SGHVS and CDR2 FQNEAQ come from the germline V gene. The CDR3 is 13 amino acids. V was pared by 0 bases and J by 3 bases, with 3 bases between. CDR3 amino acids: CASSLAHGNTIYF. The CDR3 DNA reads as TGTGCCAGCAGCTTAGCGCATGGAAACACCATATATTTT.

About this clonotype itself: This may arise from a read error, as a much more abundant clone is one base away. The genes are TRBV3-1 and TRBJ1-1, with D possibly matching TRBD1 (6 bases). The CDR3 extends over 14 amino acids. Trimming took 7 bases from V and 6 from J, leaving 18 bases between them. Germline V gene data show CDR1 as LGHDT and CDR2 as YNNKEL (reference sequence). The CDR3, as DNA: TGTGCCAGCAACCACAACTCAGGGGCCGCTGAAGCTTTCTTT. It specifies CASNHNSGAAEAFF.

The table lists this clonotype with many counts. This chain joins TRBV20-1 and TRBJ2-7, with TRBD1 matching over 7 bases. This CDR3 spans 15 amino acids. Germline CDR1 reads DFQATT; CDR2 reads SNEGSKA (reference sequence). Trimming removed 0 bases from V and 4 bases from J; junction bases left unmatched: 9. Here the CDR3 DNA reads TGCAGTGCTAGAGAGCGAGGGGGCCTCATGTACGAGCAGTACTTC. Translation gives CSARERGGLMYEQYF.

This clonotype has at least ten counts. Here the CDR3 DNA reads TGTGCCAGCATCCCGGGACTAGCGGGGGCCCACTACGAGCAGTACTTC. Its translation is CASIPGLAGAHYEQYF. The chain links TRBV6-1 to TRBJ2-7; 14 bases match TRBD2. The CDR3 contains 16 residues. Germline V gene sequence: CDR1 MNHNS, CDR2 SASEGT. V lost 7 bases, J lost 3 bases, and 8 bases stayed unmatched.

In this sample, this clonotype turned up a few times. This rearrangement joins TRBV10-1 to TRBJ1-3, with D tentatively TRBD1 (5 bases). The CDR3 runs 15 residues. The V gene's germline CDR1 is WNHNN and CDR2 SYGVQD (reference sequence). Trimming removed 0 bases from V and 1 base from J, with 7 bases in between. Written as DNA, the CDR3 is TGCGCCAGCAGTGAGTCTAGGGGATCTGGAAACACCATATATTTT. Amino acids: CASSESRGSGNTIYF.

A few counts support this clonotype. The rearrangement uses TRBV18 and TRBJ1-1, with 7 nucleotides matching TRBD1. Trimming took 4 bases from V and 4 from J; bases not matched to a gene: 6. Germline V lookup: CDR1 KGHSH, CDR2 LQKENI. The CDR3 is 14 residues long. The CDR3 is CASSQETGFTEAFF. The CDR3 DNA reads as TGTGCCAGCTCACAGGAGACAGGGTTCACTGAAGCTTTCTTT.

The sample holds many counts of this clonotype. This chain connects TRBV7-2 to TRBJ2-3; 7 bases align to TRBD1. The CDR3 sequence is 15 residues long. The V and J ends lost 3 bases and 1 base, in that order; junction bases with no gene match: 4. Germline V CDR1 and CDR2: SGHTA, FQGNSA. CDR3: CASSLRTGGTDTQYF. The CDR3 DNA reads TGTGCCAGCAGCTTGCGGACAGGAGGCACAGATACGCAGTATTTT.

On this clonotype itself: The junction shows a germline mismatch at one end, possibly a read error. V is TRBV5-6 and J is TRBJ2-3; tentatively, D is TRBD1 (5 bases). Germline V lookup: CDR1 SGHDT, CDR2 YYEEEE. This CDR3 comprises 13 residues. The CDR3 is CASSLSSTGTQYF. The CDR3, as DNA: TGTGCCAGCAGCTTGTCCAGCACAGGTACGCAGTATTTT.

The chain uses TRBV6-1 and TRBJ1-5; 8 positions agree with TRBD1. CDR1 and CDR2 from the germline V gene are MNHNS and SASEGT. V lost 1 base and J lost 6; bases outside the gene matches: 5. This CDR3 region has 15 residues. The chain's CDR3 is CASSEGTGGFQPQHF. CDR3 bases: TGTGCCAGCAGTGAAGGTACAGGGGGTTTTCAGCCCCAGCATTTT.

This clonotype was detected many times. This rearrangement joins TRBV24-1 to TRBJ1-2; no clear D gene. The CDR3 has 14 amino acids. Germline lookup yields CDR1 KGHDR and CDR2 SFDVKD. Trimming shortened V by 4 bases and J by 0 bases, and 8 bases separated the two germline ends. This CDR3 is CATSDPRTNYGYTF. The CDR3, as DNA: TGTGCCACCAGTGACCCCAGGACTAACTATGGCTACACCTTC.

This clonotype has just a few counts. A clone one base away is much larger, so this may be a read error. For the CDR3, the DNA is TGTGCCAGCAGCGAGACAGCGAACTCCCACAATGAGCAGTTCTTC. Residues: CASSETANSHNEQFF. The chain is built from TRBV12-3 or TRBV12-4 and TRBJ2-1; weak D call: TRBD1 (5 bases). This CDR3 is 15 amino acids long.

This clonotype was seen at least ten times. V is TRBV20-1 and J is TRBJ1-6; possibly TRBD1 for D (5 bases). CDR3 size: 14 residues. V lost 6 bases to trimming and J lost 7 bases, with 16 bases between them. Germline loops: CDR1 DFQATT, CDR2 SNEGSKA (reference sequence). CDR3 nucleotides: TGCAGTGCCGACCGGGACGGGGGAAATTCACCCCTCCACTTT. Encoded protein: CSADRDGGNSPLHF.

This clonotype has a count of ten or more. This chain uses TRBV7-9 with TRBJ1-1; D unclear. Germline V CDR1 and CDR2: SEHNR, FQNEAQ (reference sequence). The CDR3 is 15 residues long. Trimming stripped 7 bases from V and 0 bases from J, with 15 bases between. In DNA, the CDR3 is TGTGCCAGCATAGTTGCCGGACGGTTGAACACTGAAGCTTTCTTT. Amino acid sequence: CASIVAGRLNTEAFF.

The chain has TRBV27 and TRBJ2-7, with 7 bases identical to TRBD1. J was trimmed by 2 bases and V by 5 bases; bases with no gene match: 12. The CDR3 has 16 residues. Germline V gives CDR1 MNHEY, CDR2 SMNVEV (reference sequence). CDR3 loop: CASSPGRDSGAYEQYF. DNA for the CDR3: TGTGCCAGCAGTCCCGGCCGGGACAGTGGAGCCTACGAGCAGTACTTC.

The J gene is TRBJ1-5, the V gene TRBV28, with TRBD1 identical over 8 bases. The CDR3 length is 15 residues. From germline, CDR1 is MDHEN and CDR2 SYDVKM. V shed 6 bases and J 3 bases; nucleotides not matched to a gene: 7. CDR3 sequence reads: CASSHSDRANQPQHF. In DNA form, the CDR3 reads TGTGCCAGCAGCCATTCGGACAGGGCCAATCAGCCCCAGCATTTT.

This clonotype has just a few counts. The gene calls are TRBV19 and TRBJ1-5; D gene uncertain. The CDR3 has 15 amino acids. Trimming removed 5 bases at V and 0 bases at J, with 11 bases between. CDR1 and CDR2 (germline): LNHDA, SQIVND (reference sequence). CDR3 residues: CASSLTTDSNQPQHF. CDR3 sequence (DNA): TGTGCCAGTAGTCTAACGACGGATAGCAATCAGCCCCAGCATTTT.

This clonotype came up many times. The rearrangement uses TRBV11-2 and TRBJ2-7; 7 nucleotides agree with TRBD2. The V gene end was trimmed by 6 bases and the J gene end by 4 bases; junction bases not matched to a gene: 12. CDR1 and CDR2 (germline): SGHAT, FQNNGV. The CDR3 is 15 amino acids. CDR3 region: CASSPLGGGIYEQYF. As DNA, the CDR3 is TGTGCCAGCAGTCCGTTGGGGGGAGGGATTTACGAGCAGTACTTC.

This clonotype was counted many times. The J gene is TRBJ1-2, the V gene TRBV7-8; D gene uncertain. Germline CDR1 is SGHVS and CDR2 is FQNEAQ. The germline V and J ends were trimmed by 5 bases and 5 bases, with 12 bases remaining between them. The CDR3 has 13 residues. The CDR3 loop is CASSQSPMYGYTF. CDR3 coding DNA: TGTGCCAGCAGCCAGTCCCCCATGTATGGCTACACCTTC.

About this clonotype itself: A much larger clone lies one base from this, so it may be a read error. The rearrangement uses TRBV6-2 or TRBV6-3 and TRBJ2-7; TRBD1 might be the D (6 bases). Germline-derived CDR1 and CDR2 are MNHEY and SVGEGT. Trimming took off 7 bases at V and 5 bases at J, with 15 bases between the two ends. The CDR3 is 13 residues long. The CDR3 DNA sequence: TGTGCCAGCAACCTCGACAGGTCCCACGAGCAGTACTTC. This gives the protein CASNLDRSHEQYF.

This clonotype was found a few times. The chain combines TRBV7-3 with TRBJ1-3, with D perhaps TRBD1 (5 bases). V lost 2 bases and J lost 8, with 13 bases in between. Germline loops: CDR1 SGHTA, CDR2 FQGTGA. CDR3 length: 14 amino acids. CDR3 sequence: CASSLYPGQDTIYF. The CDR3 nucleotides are TGTGCCAGCAGCTTATATCCGGGGCAGGACACCATATATTTT.

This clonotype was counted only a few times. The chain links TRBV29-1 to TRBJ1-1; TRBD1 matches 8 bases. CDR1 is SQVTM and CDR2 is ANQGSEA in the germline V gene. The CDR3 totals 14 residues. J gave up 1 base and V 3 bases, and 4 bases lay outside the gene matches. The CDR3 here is CSVETGVRNTEAFF. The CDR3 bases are TGCAGCGTTGAGACAGGGGTTCGGAACACTGAAGCTTTCTTT.

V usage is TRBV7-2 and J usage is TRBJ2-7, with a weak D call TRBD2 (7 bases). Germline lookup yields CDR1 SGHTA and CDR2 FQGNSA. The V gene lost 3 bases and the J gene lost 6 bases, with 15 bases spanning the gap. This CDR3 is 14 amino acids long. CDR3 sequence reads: CASSLGGGPGEQYF. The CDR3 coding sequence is TGTGCCAGCAGCTTGGGCGGGGGCCCGGGCGAGCAGTACTTC.